Following are 25 T cell receptor beta chains from one sample sequenced in a study of blood T cell repertoires in COVID-19. TCRdb keeps only in-frame clones here, not all; method: immunoSEQ multiplex PCR. The sample yields about 190,000 clones, about 88% seen once. The source material was PBMCs or T cells enriched from blood (not recorded which). The receptors here all came from a woman aged 25 to 39 who had recovered from COVID-19.

In its sample, this clone was seen once. V gene TRBV25-1 combines with J gene TRBJ1-1; the D gene is possibly TRBD1 (5 bases). V gave up 2 bases and J gave up 4 bases, with 17 bases separating them. The CDR3 loop spans 16 amino acids. The germline gives CDR1 MGHDK, CDR2 SYGVNS. The CDR3 DNA sequence: TGTGCCAGCAGTGAACCCGGGGGGGTACGCGGCACTGAAGCTTTCTTT. This gives the protein CASSEPGGVRGTEAFF.

The chain has TRBV6-5 and TRBJ1-1, with unresolved D. Trimming pared 4 bases from V and 1 base from J, leaving 13 bases between. Germline CDR1 reads MNHEY; CDR2 reads SVGAGI. The CDR3 sequence is 15 residues long. The CDR3 region has the DNA TGTGCCAGCAGTTCTACCAGGAGGGAGAACACTGAAGCTTTCTTT. This codes for CASSSTRRENTEAFF.

This clone was observed a few times. One junction end disagrees with the germline gene, perhaps due to a read error. The V gene is TRBV7-7, the J gene TRBJ2-7; perhaps TRBD1 as D (7 bases). Germline CDR1 is SSHAT and CDR2 is FNYEAQ (reference sequence). The CDR3 is made up of 14 amino acids. CDR3 sequence (DNA): TGTGCTAGCAGCCCAGGGGGGAAATCCTACGAGCAGTACTTC. Encoded protein: CASSPGGKSYEQYF.

The genes are TRBV18 and TRBJ2-7; 8 bases are shared with TRBD1. J lost 5 bases, V lost 3 bases, and 6 bases had no gene match. CDR1 and CDR2 from the germline V gene are KGHSH and LQKENI. The CDR3 is 14 amino acids. The CDR3 is CASSPQQGGNEQYF. In DNA form, the CDR3 reads TGTGCCAGCTCACCCCAACAGGGGGGTAACGAGCAGTACTTC.

The rearrangement links TRBV7-9 to TRBJ1-1; TRBD1 aligns across 7 bases. Germline values: CDR1 SEHNR, CDR2 FQNEAQ (reference sequence). Losses at the gene ends were 7 bases for V and 1 base for J; bases not matched to a gene: 9. The CDR3 has 15 amino acids. CDR3 loop: CASTPEAGGNTEAFF. The CDR3 nucleotides read TGTGCCAGCACCCCCGAGGCAGGGGGGAACACTGAAGCTTTCTTT.

V usage is TRBV18 and J usage is TRBJ2-5; maybe TRBD1 (7 bases). Per the germline V gene, CDR1 is KGHSH and CDR2 is LQKENI. The CDR3 runs to 14 residues. The V end lost 2 bases, the J end lost 5 bases, and 12 bases lay between the germline ends. The CDR3 reads CASSPDQGGETQYF. As DNA, the CDR3 is TGTGCCAGCTCACCAGATCAGGGGGGTGAGACCCAGTACTTC. The whole variable domain, remainder taken from reference TRBV18 and TRBJ2-5, is NAGVMQNPRHLVRRRGQEARLRCSPMKGHSHVYWYRQLPEEGLKFMVYLQKENIIDESGMPKERFSAEFPKEGPSILRIQQVVRGDSAAYFCASSPDQGGETQYFGPGTRLLVL.

The chain recombines TRBV7-6 with TRBJ2-2; weak D call: TRBD2 (7 bases). The CDR3 has 16 residues. V was trimmed by 7 bases and J by 5 bases, leaving 20 bases between them. Germline-derived CDR1 and CDR2 are SGHVS and FNYEAQ. CDR3 nucleotides: TGTGCCAGCACCCTACCCGCGGGGGCAGGTACCGGGGAGCTGTTTTTT. It translates to CASTLPAGAGTGELFF.

In this sample, this clone turned up once. The chain carries TRBV27 and TRBJ2-3, with a weak D call TRBD1 (6 bases). Looked up from germline, CDR1 is MNHEY and CDR2 is SMNVEV (reference sequence). Trimming removed 3 bases at V and 0 bases at J, with 7 bases between. The CDR3 consists of 14 residues. Written as DNA, the CDR3 is TGTGCCAGCAGTTTCAGGGGCAGCACAGATACGCAGTATTTT. Translated, it gives CASSFRGSTDTQYF.

The chain employs TRBV6-5 and TRBJ2-5; 8 bases agree with TRBD1. Trimming cost V 6 bases and J 5 bases; bases outside gene matches: 8. The CDR3 covers 14 residues. The germline gives CDR1 MNHEY, CDR2 SVGAGI. The DNA of the CDR3 is TGTGCCAGCAGCAGTCGGACAGGGCGGGAGACCCAGTACTTC. Translating gives CASSSRTGRETQYF.

The chain links TRBV28 to TRBJ2-4; TRBD2 agrees at 7 bases. The CDR3 contains 13 residues. In germline, CDR1 is MDHEN, CDR2 SYDVKM. Trimming cost V 5 bases and J 16 bases; bases outside gene matches: 14. The CDR3 loop reads CASSGPRLAGSYF. Here the CDR3 DNA reads TGTGCCAGCAGTGGTCCACGACTAGCCGGTAGTTACTTC.

This chain connects TRBV27 to TRBJ2-5, with D possibly matching TRBD2 (7 bases). The CDR3 is made up of 15 amino acids. Germline V gene sequence: CDR1 MNHEY, CDR2 SMNVEV (reference sequence). V lost 3 bases and J lost 4, with 15 bases in between. CDR3 nucleotide sequence: TGTGCCAGCAGTTTGTCCGGGGGGCTGAGAGAGACCCAGTACTTC. Its translation: CASSLSGGLRETQYF.

This clone was detected only a few times. This chain links TRBV29-1 with TRBJ1-2, with TRBD1 matching 7 bases. The V gene's germline CDR1 is SQVTM and CDR2 ANQGSEA. Unmatched junction bases numbered 7, after V lost 3 bases and J lost 6 bases. The CDR3 is 13 residues long. The CDR3 coding sequence is TGCAGCGTTGACAGGACAGGAGATCATGGCTACACCTTC. It yields the protein CSVDRTGDHGYTF.

The CDR3 bases are TGTGCCAGCAGCCCAGGACAGGGCTCTGAAGCTTTCTTT. It specifies CASSPGQGSEAFF. The rearrangement uses TRBV13 and TRBJ1-1; 8 nucleotides match TRBD1. J gave up 6 bases and V 5 bases, and 5 bases lay outside the gene matches. CDR3 length equals 13 residues. CDR1 is PRHDT and CDR2 is FYEKMQ in the germline V gene (reference sequence). Looking up the rest from reference TRBV13 and TRBJ1-1 gives the full variable domain: AAGVIQSPRHLIKEKRETATLKCYPIPRHDTVYWYQQGPGQDPQFLISFYEKMQSDKGSIPDRFSAQQFSDYHSELNMSSLELGDSALYFCASSPGQGSEAFFGQGTRLTVV.

The rearrangement joins TRBV9 to TRBJ2-3; TRBD1 matches at 7 bases. The trim removed 4 bases at V and 1 base at J, leaving 21 bases unmatched. This CDR3 is built from 20 residues. Germline loops: CDR1 SGDLS, CDR2 YYNGEE. For the CDR3, the DNA is TGTGCCAGCAGCCAGGGAATGACAGGGTCGGAAGGAGTGCGCACAGATACGCAGTATTTT. Translated, it gives CASSQGMTGSEGVRTDTQYF.

The V gene is TRBV9, the J gene TRBJ2-3; 14 nucleotides match TRBD2. The germline V gene encodes CDR1 SGDLS and CDR2 YYNGEE. Trimming removed 3 bases from V and 6 bases from J; junction bases left unmatched: 6. The CDR3 length is 16 residues. In DNA, the CDR3 is TGTGCCAGCAGCGCGACTAGCGGGGGGGCCGGCGATACGCAGTATTTT. This gives the protein CASSATSGGAGDTQYF. Using reference TRBV9 and TRBJ2-3 for the parts outside the CDR3, the full variable domain is DSGVTQTPKHLITATGQRVTLRCSPRSGDLSVYWYQQSLDQGLQFLIQYYNGEERAKGNILERFSAQQFPDLHSELNLSSLELGDSALYFCASSATSGGAGDTQYFGPGTRLTVL.

The CDR3 loop reads CASSGPGLANTGELFF. The CDR3 coding sequence is TGTGCCAGCAGTGGCCCCGGACTCGCGAACACCGGGGAGCTGTTTTTT. The chain has TRBV6-1 and TRBJ2-2, with TRBD2 as a possible D gene (5 bases). This CDR3 spans 16 amino acids. Per germline, CDR1 MNHNS and CDR2 SASEGT. The V end lost 4 bases, the J end lost 0 bases, and 12 bases lay between the germline ends.

The chain carries TRBV2 and TRBJ2-5, with 8 bases aligning to TRBD1. Germline CDR1 SNHLY, CDR2 FYNNEI. The CDR3 sequence is 15 residues long. The trim removed 2 bases at V and 1 base at J, leaving 3 bases unmatched. The CDR3 spells CASSEYRGSQETQYF. CDR3 nucleotides: TGTGCCAGCAGTGAATACAGGGGGTCCCAAGAGACCCAGTACTTC.

This clone was detected only once. The CDR3 region has the DNA TGTGCCAGTAGTATGCAGGCCGACGGTACAGATACGCAGTATTTT. This translates into CASSMQADGTDTQYF. The rearrangement links TRBV19 to TRBJ2-3, with D hard to call. The CDR3 has 15 residues. Germline values: CDR1 LNHDA, CDR2 SQIVND (reference sequence). Trimming stripped 3 bases from V and 3 bases from J, with 13 bases between.

The chain combines TRBV5-1 with TRBJ2-3; TRBD1 matches at 9 bases. Unmatched junction bases numbered 8, after V lost 7 bases and J lost 2 bases. CDR1 and CDR2 from the germline V gene are SGHRS and YFSETQ. The CDR3 length is 15 residues. CDR3 sequence: CASSEGTGTTDTQYF. The CDR3 region has the DNA TGCGCCAGCTCCGAGGGGACAGGGACCACAGATACGCAGTATTTT.

The genes are TRBV18 and TRBJ2-3; TRBD2 matches at 9 bases. The CDR3 runs 19 residues. Germline trimming cut 3 bases from V and 5 bases from J; bases unmatched to any gene: 18. From germline, CDR1 is KGHSH and CDR2 LQKENI. CDR3 loop: CASSPLPRQAGGQGDTQYF. As DNA, the CDR3 is TGTGCCAGCTCACCCCTCCCGCGGCAGGCGGGGGGGCAGGGAGATACGCAGTATTTT.

The CDR3 DNA reads TGTGCCAGCAGCTTAGACCTAGGCACAAGAGGCCAAGAGACCCAGTACTTC. Translating gives CASSLDLGTRGQETQYF. This chain connects TRBV11-2 to TRBJ2-5; D remains unclear. Germline-derived CDR1 and CDR2 are SGHAT and FQNNGV. With 0 bases removed from V and 1 base from J, the gap between germline ends came to 15 bases. The CDR3 spans 17 residues.

The chain employs TRBV6-5 and TRBJ2-7, with 9 nucleotides matching TRBD1. V lost 6 bases and J lost 2; bases outside the gene matches: 8. Germline V CDR1 and CDR2: MNHEY, SVGAGI. The length of the CDR3 is 15 residues. In DNA form, the CDR3 reads TGTGCCAGCAGAGGCTCGGGACAGGGCACCTACGAGCAGTACTTC. Encoded protein: CASRGSGQGTYEQYF.

This chain uses TRBV19 with TRBJ1-4; no clear D. V lost 1 base and J 7 bases, leaving 4 bases between the germline ends. Germline V CDR1 and CDR2: LNHDA, SQIVND (reference sequence). This CDR3 has 12 residues. The CDR3 nucleotides are TGTGCCAGTAGTATAGCGGGTGAAAAACTGTTTTTT. It encodes CASSIAGEKLFF.

The sample holds one count of this clone. V and J are TRBV11-1 and TRBJ1-2; possible D gene TRBD1, 5 bases. V lost 4 bases, J lost 6 bases, and 9 bases lay in between. This CDR3 spans 12 amino acids. Germline CDR1 and CDR2: SGHAT and FQDESV (reference sequence). The CDR3 nucleotides read TGTGCCAGCAGCTGGAGGGGCGATGGCTACACCTTC. Amino acid sequence: CASSWRGDGYTF.

The V and J genes are TRBV21-1 and TRBJ1-1; the D call TRBD1 from the table was never checked on the DNA. TRBV21-1 is marked as a pseudogene. The CDR3 loop spans 17 amino acids. The chain's CDR3 is CASSKDAGTGHGTEAFF. CDR3 bases: TGTGCCAGCAGCAAAGACGCCGGGACAGGGCATGGGACTGAAGCTTTCTTT.